This T cell receptor (beta chain) was captured by sequencing in a study of blood T cells in healthy people across ages. The V gene end was trimmed by 3 bases and the J gene end by 4 bases; junction bases not matched to a gene: 10. The CDR3 length is 16 residues. The V gene's germline CDR1 is SGHRS and CDR2 YFSETQ. It was with a sample-barcoded 5' primer and a J-beta primer mix that a second PCR of roughly 7 to 12 cycles was run. Each cDNA molecule was tagged by a template-switch adaptor that had 12 random nucleotides. TCRdb recomputed calls from the 5' RACE reads with MiXCR, one row per CDR3 protein. Of about 1,500,000 distinct CDR3 sequences in the sample, 28% were seen once.

Sequencing was carried out using blood. The chain employs TRBV5-1 and TRBJ1-1, with TRBD1 matching 9 bases. The clonotype originates from a woman aged 25 to 45 in good health. CDR3 region: CASSSEQGALGTEAFF. Written as DNA, the CDR3 is TGCGCCAGCAGCTCCGAACAGGGGGCGCTTGGCACTGAAGCTTTCTTT.